A selection of T cell receptor beta chains follows, all from one sample in a study of response to subunit inactivated influenza vaccine. One entry per CDR3 protein results from TCRdb running MiXCR on the RT-PCR reads. Of hundreds of thousands of distinct CDR3 sequences in the sample, around a sixth were seen once. This material consisted of PBMCs from blood, taken roughly 5 days after vaccination. The receptors were gathered from a man aged 45-65 years who received an inactivated influenza vaccine. CDR3s include the opening cysteine and the closing phenylalanine or tryptophan. D genes are given only for firm matches. Clone size is not always given. Where it is, it says once, few, many or a class for expanded clones.

TRBJ1-3,NA,few,TRBV6-5,TGTGCCAGCAGTTCGGACACGACCCGAAACACCATATATTTT,CASSSDTTRNTIYF
TRBJ2-4,TRBD2,NA,TRBV10-3,TGTGCCATCAGTGAGTCAGAGCTAGCGGGGGCCAAAAACATTCAGTACTTC,CAISESELAGAKNIQYF
TRBJ2-1,TRBD2,few,TRBV4-2,TGTGCCAGCAGCCCAGGGACTAGCGGGAGGGACAATGAGCAGTTCTTC,CASSPGTSGRDNEQFF
TRBJ2-3,NA,many,TRBV5-1,TGCGCCAGCAGCAATAGGGTTAGCACAGATACGCAGTATTTT,CASSNRVSTDTQYF
TRBJ2-3,NA,NA,TRBV20-1,TGCAGTGCTAGAGAAACAAGTTTAGCAGGTGATACGCAGTATTTT,CSARETSLAGDTQYF
TRBJ2-7,TRBD1,few,TRBV18,TGTGCCAGCTCGTTTGCCGGGACAGCTTCCTACGAGCAGTACTTC,CASSFAGTASYEQYF
TRBJ2-7,TRBD2,NA,TRBV27,TGTGCCAGCAGTAAACGGCCTAGCGGGGGGGCATCCTACGAGCAGTACTTC,CASSKRPSGGASYEQYF
TRBJ1-2,NA,NA,TRBV5-6,TGTGCCAGCAGTATTACCACAGGCTCCTATGGCTACACCTTC,CASSITTGSYGYTF
TRBJ2-1,NA,NA,TRBV7-2,TGTGCCAGCAGCTTAGTAGTACTAGCTGGAGAATCGTTCTTC,CASSLVVLAGESFF
TRBJ2-2,NA,few,TRBV12-3/TRBV12-4,TGTGCCAGTGGGGCCTATAGGAACACCGGGGAGCTGTTTTTT,CASGAYRNTGELFF
TRBJ1-1,NA,NA,TRBV12-3/TRBV12-4,TGTGCCAGCAGATCCCTTGGGGTCGTCACTGAAGCTTTCTTT,CASRSLGVVTEAFF
TRBJ2-3,NA,few,TRBV29-1,TGCAGCGTTGAAAAGACAGCAGAGTTGTCGAATTCGCAGTATTTT,CSVEKTAELSNSQYF
TRBJ2-4,NA,few,TRBV30,TGTGCCTGGAGCCCCGGGCAGGGTCAAAACATTCAGTACTTC,CAWSPGQGQNIQYF
TRBJ2-1,TRBD1,few,TRBV20-1,TGCAGTGCCCGATTTGGACAGGGTGGGCCCTACAATGAGCAGTTCTTC,CSARFGQGGPYNEQFF
TRBJ1-2,TRBD1,NA,TRBV7-2,TGTGCCAGCAGCTTATTCGGACAGGGGAACGATGGCTACACCTTC,CASSLFGQGNDGYTF
TRBJ2-2,NA,NA,TRBV7-6,TGTGCCAGTAGCTTACGAAACCGGGGGACCGGGGAGCTGTTTTTT,CASSLRNRGTGELFF
TRBJ2-1,TRBD2,few,TRBV24-1,TGTGCCACCAGTGATTCACTAGCGGGGGGGATGGATGAGCAGTTCTTC,CATSDSLAGGMDEQFF
TRBJ2-1,NA,many,TRBV12-3/TRBV12-4,TGTGCCAGCAGTTTAACCACTAACCATTACAATGAGCAGTTCTTC,CASSLTTNHYNEQFF
TRBJ2-3,NA,NA,TRBV20-1,TGCAGTGCGGAACTAATAAGGGATACGCAGTATTTT,CSAELIRDTQYF
TRBJ1-2,NA,NA,TRBV7-9,TGTGCCAGCAGCCACAGCGGTCCGGATAACTATGGCTACACCTTC,CASSHSGPDNYGYTF
TRBJ2-1,TRBD2,few,TRBV11-1,TGTGCCAGCAGCTTAGGGGATCGAGCGGGAGTTAATTCCTACAATGAGCAGTTCTTC,CASSLGDRAGVNSYNEQFF
TRBJ2-2,NA,NA,TRBV4-2,TGTGCCAGCAGCCAACTGACTTTAACGGGCCGTGGAGGGGAGCTGTTTTTT,CASSQLTLTGRGGELFF
TRBJ2-1,NA,NA,TRBV6-2/TRBV6-3,TGTGCCAGCAGTAAATTTCGGTCGGGGAGCTCCTACAATGAGCAGTTCTTC,CASSKFRSGSSYNEQFF
TRBJ2-7,NA,few,TRBV7-9,TGTGCCAGCAGCTTTACAGGGAGTGGCGAGCAGTACTTC,CASSFTGSGEQYF
TRBJ1-4,TRBD1,few,TRBV5-1,TGCGCCAGCAGCTTCGGTATTGGGACAGGGAATGAAAAACTGTTTTTT,CASSFGIGTGNEKLFF
TRBJ2-7,NA,NA,TRBV7-6,TGTGCCAGCAGCTTAAATATAATGTACGAGCAGTACTTC,CASSLNIMYEQYF
TRBJ2-5,TRBD2,NA,TRBV4-3,TGCGCCAGCAGCCAAGATCTGCGGACTAGCGGGGGGCAAGAGACCCAGTACTTC,CASSQDLRTSGGQETQYF
TRBJ2-2,NA,NA,TRBV2,TGTGCCAGCAGTGAAATAGGGTACACCGGGGAGCTGTTTTTT,CASSEIGYTGELFF
TRBJ2-1,NA,NA,TRBV27,TGTGCCAGCAGTTTAGGGTTAGGGAGTAAGAATGAGCAGTTCTTC,CASSLGLGSKNEQFF
TRBJ1-1,TRBD1,few,TRBV20-1,TGCAGTGCTACTTCAGGGGGAATGAACACTGAAGCTTTCTTT,CSATSGGMNTEAFF
TRBJ1-2,NA,NA,TRBV4-1,TGCGCCAGCAGCCAAGATGGGTCTAGGGCAGACTATGGCTACACCTTC,CASSQDGSRADYGYTF
TRBJ2-3,NA,few,TRBV5-5,TGTGCCAGCAGCTTGGACCTCAGGCTGGATACGCAGTATTTT,CASSLDLRLDTQYF
TRBJ2-2,NA,few,TRBV7-2,TGTGCCAGCAGTCCCGGGAGTTACACCGGGGAGCTGTTTTTT,CASSPGSYTGELFF
TRBJ2-5,NA,many,TRBV12-3/TRBV12-4,TGTGCCAGCAGTTTCGGAGGGGCCCAGTACTTC,CASSFGGAQYF
TRBJ1-2,NA,few,TRBV20-1,TGCAGTGCCAAATCCCAGGGGTACTATGGCTACACCTTC,CSAKSQGYYGYTF
TRBJ2-2,NA,NA,TRBV20-1,TGCAGTGCTAGAGTGGGGGGAATGGCCGGGGAGCTGTTTTTT,CSARVGGMAGELFF
TRBJ2-3,NA,few,TRBV6-1,TGTGCCAGCAGCCGTCTGGGTCGCACAGATACGCAGTATTTT,CASSRLGRTDTQYF
TRBJ2-7,NA,NA,TRBV3-1,TGTGCCAGCAGCCAACTTAGCTACGAGCAGTACTTC,CASSQLSYEQYF
TRBJ2-7,NA,few,TRBV20-1,TGCAGTGCGAGGCGTACTACCTCCTACGAGCAGTACTTC,CSARRTTSYEQYF
TRBJ2-7,NA,NA,TRBV11-2,TGTGCCAGCAGCTGGGGACGGACCACCTTCTACGAGCAGTACTTC,CASSWGRTTFYEQYF
TRBJ1-2,NA,NA,TRBV5-1,TGCGCCAGCAGCTTGAGGCAGCTTGACGGCTACACCTTC,CASSLRQLDGYTF
TRBJ1-5,TRBD1,NA,TRBV7-2,TGTGCCAGCAGCTTACTGGGACAGGACAATCAGCCCCAGCATTTT,CASSLLGQDNQPQHF
TRBJ2-1,NA,NA,TRBV10-3,TGTGCCATCAGTGAAGCCAGCTACAATGAGCAGTTCTTC,CAISEASYNEQFF
TRBJ2-6,NA,few,TRBV29-1,TGCAGCGCTTCCGCCGGGCCTGGGGCCAACGTCCTGACTTTC,CSASAGPGANVLTF
TRBJ2-2,NA,NA,TRBV11-2,TGTGCCAGCAGCTCCCTCAGGGGTCCCGGGGAGCTGTTTTTT,CASSSLRGPGELFF
TRBJ1-1,NA,NA,TRBV20-1,TGCAGTGCCAGCGGTTTACGAGTCGGTTTAGCTTTCTTT,CSASGLRVGLAFF
TRBJ1-2,NA,few,TRBV4-3,TGCGCCAGCAGCCAAGATCAGGACGGAGGGGCGTATGGCTACACCTTC,CASSQDQDGGAYGYTF
TRBJ2-7,NA,NA,TRBV11-2,TGTGCCAGCAGCGCGGCCCCGGGACTCCGCGAAGATTACGAGCAGTACTTC,CASSAAPGLREDYEQYF
TRBJ1-5,TRBD1,few,TRBV7-2,TGTGCCAGCAGCAGAGAACCGGGACAGGTTCCTCAGCCCCAGCATTTT,CASSREPGQVPQPQHF
TRBJ2-3,TRBD1,NA,TRBV12-3/TRBV12-4,TGTGCCAGCAGTTTAGCCACGACAGGGCGAACAGATACGCAGTATTTT,CASSLATTGRTDTQYF
TRBJ2-1,NA,few,TRBV20-1,TGCAGTGCTAGTCCCGCTCCGGGACTTTCGATATACAATGAGCAGTTCTTC,CSASPAPGLSIYNEQFF
TRBJ1-1,NA,NA,TRBV7-8,TGTGCCAGCAGCTTAGGGTATACGGGGCGGAACACTGAAGCTTTCTTT,CASSLGYTGRNTEAFF
TRBJ1-2,NA,NA,TRBV30,TGTGCCTGGAGTGGTGACAGACTTAACTATGGCTACACCTTC,CAWSGDRLNYGYTF
TRBJ1-2,NA,few,TRBV6-1,TGTGCCAGCACGACGAGACCCGACTATGGCTACACCTTC,CASTTRPDYGYTF
TRBJ2-1,NA,many,TRBV10-3,TGTGCCATCAGTCCGTTTGGGGGGTCGGGAAATGAGCAGTTCTTC,CAISPFGGSGNEQFF
TRBJ2-2,TRBD1,many,TRBV20-1,TGCAGTGCTAGAGATCCCGGGACAGGGTTTTACACCGGGGAGCTGTTTTTT,CSARDPGTGFYTGELFF
TRBJ1-1,NA,few,TRBV27,TGTGCCAGCAGCCCCTTGGGAGGGTTCACTGAAGCTTTCTTT,CASSPLGGFTEAFF
TRBJ2-7,NA,NA,TRBV3-1,TGTGCCAGCAGCCGGCCGGGGTCTCCGCGGGACGAGCAGTACTTC,CASSRPGSPRDEQYF